This T cell receptor (beta chain) is from a study of T cells in Graves' hyperthyroidism and ophthalmopathy. A Clinical Activity Score of at least 3, a NOSPECS grade of at least 4 and a duration under 3 months were recorded in the ophthalmopathy patients. RNA transcripts yielded amplified TCR beta CDR3 regions. The TCR CDR3 was amplified in a first-round RT-PCR using the HTBI primer set. TCRdb reprocessed the multiplex PCR reads via MiXCR and lists one record per CDR3 protein. The data show 490,000 or so distinct CDR3 sequences, approximately 23% seen once. The CDR3 runs to 15 residues. Trimming removed 1 base from V and 4 bases from J, with 13 bases in between. Germline CDR1 reads SEHNR; CDR2 reads FQNEAQ (reference sequence).

V usage is TRBV7-9 and J usage is TRBJ1-2; D not resolved. This receptor was taken from a woman aged 70-85 years with Graves' ophthalmopathy. The sequenced sample was blood. The CDR3 region is CASSLVSPFGYGYTF. The CDR3 DNA follows: TGTGCCAGCAGCTTAGTTTCCCCGTTTGGCTATGGCTACACCTTC.